This is a list of T cell receptor beta chains from one sample in a study of blood T cell repertoires in COVID-19. Produced via immunoSEQ multiplex PCR; TCRdb's table is partial and in-frame only. The data hold 150,000 to 200,000 clones, with 84% observed a single time. The sequencing sample was made of PBMCs or T cells enriched from blood (not recorded which). These receptors all stem from a young woman who had been exposed to COVID-19. The CDR3 runs from the conserved cysteine through the conserved F or W. The D gene is left open where the match is weak. Not every row has a clone size; where given, it reads once, few, many or a size class.

v_call	j_call	clone_size	d_call	cdr3_aa	cdr3_nt
TRBV19	TRBJ1-2	-	-	CASSIPPAGMNGYTF	TGTGCCAGTAGTATACCCCCGGCAGGGATGAATGGCTACACCTTC
TRBV30	TRBJ1-1	-	-	CAWRKWTENTEAFF	TGTGCCTGGAGGAAATGGACAGAGAACACTGAAGCTTTCTTT
TRBV7-2	TRBJ1-4	large	-	CASSLGAATNEKLFF	TGTGCCAGCAGCTTAGGGGCAGCAACTAATGAAAAACTGTTTTTT
TRBV7-9	TRBJ1-2	-	-	CASSQSQGNDGYTF	TGTGCCAGCAGCCAGAGTCAGGGTAACGATGGCTACACCTTC
TRBV6-5	TRBJ1-1	-	-	CASGTGSTEAFF	TGTGCCAGCGGAACAGGGAGTACTGAAGCTTTCTTT
TRBV5-1	TRBJ2-1	few	TRBD2	CASSSLLAGGFLNEQFF	TGCGCCAGCAGCTCCCTCCTAGCGGGGGGGTTTTTGAATGAGCAGTTCTTC
TRBV5-8	TRBJ1-1	-	-	CASLWGSPEAFF	TGTGCCAGCCTCTGGGGCAGCCCTGAAGCTTTCTTT
TRBV4-1	TRBJ1-2	few	-	CASSPGGGDYGYTF	TGCGCCAGCAGCCCCGGGGGGGGAGACTATGGCTACACCTTC
TRBV21-1	TRBJ2-4	-	-	CASSAYCGEGAIAKNIQYF	TGTGCCAGCAGCGCCTACTGCGGCGAAGGGGCGATAGCCAAAAACATTCAGTACTTC
TRBV7-9	TRBJ1-2	once	-	CASSSKGGTEYGYTF	TGTGCCAGCAGCTCCAAAGGGGGAACGGAGTATGGCTACACCTTC
TRBV9	TRBJ1-1	-	-	CASTSRGGTEAFF	TGTGCCAGCACCTCCCGGGGGGGGACCGAAGCTTTCTTT